This TCR beta chain was sequenced in a study of blood T cell repertoires in COVID-19. This clone has a single count. Libraries were prepared by immunoSEQ multiplex PCR; TCRdb keeps only in-frame clonotypes and omits some of them. The sample holds around 290,000 clones, around nine tenths seen once. The CDR3 loop spans 14 amino acids. Trimming left V 2 bases short and J 2 bases short, with 7 bases between. Germline assignment: CDR1 MDHEN and CDR2 SYDVKM. The sequence was obtained from a woman in her late teens or twenties who had recovered from COVID-19. The specimen was PBMCs or T cells enriched from blood (not recorded which). The V and J genes are TRBV28 and TRBJ1-5; D call uncertain. The CDR3 loop is CASSLIVGNQPQHF. The CDR3 coding sequence is TGTGCCAGCAGTTTAATCGTCGGCAATCAGCCCCAGCATTTT.